This T cell receptor beta chain was observed in a study of blood T cell repertoires in COVID-19. Clones were sequenced by immunoSEQ multiplex PCR, and TCRdb holds only the in-frame ones, with some missing. The sample records about 180,000 clones, around 74% being singletons. The CDR3 runs to 16 residues. Germline V gene data show CDR1 as LGHNA and CDR2 as YSLEER. Trimming removed 0 bases from V and 4 bases from J, with 12 bases in between. Specimen: peripheral blood. The source of this sequence is a woman in her sixties with COVID-19, enrolled during active disease. This chain uses TRBV4-3 with TRBJ1-4; TRBD1 is a possible D gene (5 bases). The CDR3 sequence is CASSQDQGRLNEKLFF. For the CDR3, the DNA is TGCGCCAGCAGCCAAGACCAGGGAAGACTTAATGAAAAACTGTTTTTT.